A single sample is the source of the 18 T cell receptor beta chains below, sequenced in a study of CD4+ T cells in melanoma. TCRdb keeps only in-frame clones here, not all; method: immunoSEQ multiplex PCR. Of roughly 20,000 clones listed, roughly 87% are singletons. Sequencing was performed on cells from a culture (not recorded whether cultured in vitro). These receptors were taken from a human donor with melanoma.

CDR3 protein: CASSPDPYYNEQFF. CDR3 bases: TGTGCCAGCAGCCCCGACCCATACTACAATGAGCAGTTCTTC. This chain uses TRBV7-2 with TRBJ2-1; D gene ambiguous. Trimming pared 5 bases from V and 3 bases from J, leaving 11 bases between. CDR3 length: 14 amino acids. The germline V gene has CDR1 SGHTA and CDR2 FQGNSA.

The J gene is TRBJ2-3, the V gene TRBV7-2; TRBD2 matches 7 bases. This CDR3 contains 16 residues. V shed 5 bases, J shed 4 bases, and the junction held 12 bases outside the gene matches. CDR1 and CDR2 from the germline V gene are SGHTA and FQGNSA. Written as DNA, the CDR3 is TGTGCCAGCAGCCCCTTCCACGAGGGAGGGGCAGATACGCAGTATTTT. It codes for CASSPFHEGGADTQYF.

Only a few counts were recorded for this clone. J is TRBJ1-1 and V is TRBV2; tentative D call: TRBD1 (5 bases). The V and J ends lost 5 bases and 6 bases respectively, with 13 bases between them. The germline V gene encodes CDR1 SNHLY and CDR2 FYNNEI. The CDR3 is made up of 13 amino acids. CDR3 protein: CASSNRGDAEAFF. In DNA, the CDR3 is TGTGCCAGCAGTAACAGAGGGGACGCTGAAGCTTTCTTT.

Remarks on this clone: This sample includes further DNA sequences coding for the same CDR3. The V and J genes are TRBV5-1 and TRBJ1-2, with 9 bases matching TRBD1. Germline loops: CDR1 SGHRS, CDR2 YFSETQ. V shed 0 bases and J 7 bases; nucleotides not matched to a gene: 4. The CDR3 is made up of 14 amino acids. CDR3: CASSLGDRAGGYTF. CDR3 DNA sequence: TGCGCCAGCAGCTTGGGGGACAGGGCCGGTGGCTACACCTTC.

This clone was detected a few times. This chain uses TRBV30 with TRBJ1-2; no reliable D call. V was shortened by 0 bases and J by 8 bases, with 13 bases between the two germline ends. Germline V gene lookup returns CDR1 GTSNPN and CDR2 SVGIG (reference sequence). The CDR3 is 13 amino acids. Written as DNA, the CDR3 is TGTGCCTGGAGTGTACCCGGGTTAGTGGGCTACACCTTC. This codes for CAWSVPGLVGYTF.

The rearrangement uses TRBV19 and TRBJ1-6, with 7 bases fitting TRBD1. The CDR3 is 15 amino acids. J was trimmed by 5 bases and V by 6 bases; bases with no gene match: 7. Germline V gene data show CDR1 as LNHDA and CDR2 as SQIVND (reference sequence). The CDR3 DNA sequence: TGTGCCAGTAGATCCGGGACAGCGAATAATTCACCCCTCCACTTT. Encoded protein: CASRSGTANNSPLHF.

The chain recombines TRBV9 with TRBJ2-5; TRBD2 aligns across 13 bases. In germline, CDR1 is SGDLS, CDR2 YYNGEE. Trimming cost V 4 bases and J 5 bases; bases outside gene matches: 8. The CDR3 is made up of 16 amino acids. The CDR3 sequence is CASSFRGLAGVETQYF. The CDR3 DNA is TGTGCCAGCAGCTTCCGAGGACTAGCGGGGGTCGAGACCCAGTACTTC.

J is TRBJ2-1 and V is TRBV19; 9 nucleotides match TRBD2. V was pared by 5 bases and J by 5 bases, with 7 bases of the junction left unmatched. The CDR3 is made up of 15 amino acids. CDR1 is LNHDA, CDR2 SQIVND, per germline (reference sequence). DNA of the CDR3: TGTGCCAGTAGTTCTTCCGGGACTAGCCACAATGAGCAGTTCTTC. This gives the protein CASSSSGTSHNEQFF.

The chain recombines TRBV5-1 with TRBJ1-1; the match to TRBD1 covers 7 bases. CDR1 and CDR2 (germline): SGHRS, YFSETQ. The length of the CDR3 is 14 residues. After removal of 5 bases from V and 3 bases from J, the junction contained 7 bases not matched to a gene. The CDR3 protein is CASRRGGDDTEAFF. As DNA, the CDR3 is TGCGCCAGCAGACGAGGGGGCGACGACACTGAAGCTTTCTTT.

The V and J genes are TRBV6-5 and TRBJ1-3; D is perhaps TRBD1 (6 bases). The V gene's germline CDR1 is MNHEY and CDR2 SVGAGI. The CDR3 totals 14 residues. The V and J ends lost 7 bases and 6 bases respectively, with 16 bases between them. CDR3 DNA sequence: TGTGCCAGCACCCCCGGGACAAGGACAAACACCATATATTTT. Protein: CASTPGTRTNTIYF.

The gene calls are TRBV11-1 and TRBJ1-6; D possibly corresponds to TRBD1 (5 bases). Trimming pared 4 bases from V and 10 bases from J, leaving 17 bases between. The germline V gene encodes CDR1 SGHAT and CDR2 FQDESV (reference sequence). The CDR3 is 15 amino acids. The CDR3 reads CASSSGWRGYSPLHF. For the CDR3, the DNA is TGTGCCAGCAGCTCTGGTTGGAGGGGATACTCACCCCTCCACTTT.

J is TRBJ2-5 and V is TRBV15; 8 positions match TRBD2. J gave up 2 bases and V 5 bases, and 7 bases lay outside the gene matches. This CDR3 is 15 amino acids long. The germline V gene has CDR1 LNHNV and CDR2 YYDKDF (reference sequence). As DNA, the CDR3 is TGTGCCACCAGCTCAGGCGGGGGGCTGCAAGAGACCCAGTACTTC. This codes for CATSSGGGLQETQYF. The full variable domain, its missing parts supplied by reference TRBV15 and TRBJ2-5, is DAMVIQNPRYQVTQFGKPVTLSCSQTLNHNVMYWYQQKSSQAPKLLFHYYDKDFNNEADTPDNFQSRRPNTSFCFLDIRSPGLGDTAMYLCATSSGGGLQETQYFGPGTRLLVL.

The rearrangement joins TRBV30 to TRBJ2-3, with 10 bases aligning to TRBD2. In germline, CDR1 is GTSNPN, CDR2 SVGIG (reference sequence). The CDR3 covers 15 residues. V lost 5 bases and J lost 1; bases outside the gene matches: 6. The CDR3 region has the DNA TGTGCCTGGGACCACGGGACTAGCGGCACAGATACGCAGTATTTT. This encodes CAWDHGTSGTDTQYF. Looking up the rest from reference TRBV30 and TRBJ2-3 gives the full variable domain: SQTIHQWPATLVQPVGSPLSLECTVEGTSNPNLYWYRQAAGRGLQLLFYSVGIGQISSEVPQNLSASRPQDRQFILSSKKLLLSDSGFYLCAWDHGTSGTDTQYFGPGTRLTVL.

The chain links TRBV2 to TRBJ2-3; 7 bases match TRBD2. The CDR3 is 12 amino acids. The germline V gene has CDR1 SNHLY and CDR2 FYNNEI. Trimming removed 6 bases from V and 7 bases from J; junction bases left unmatched: 4. This CDR3 reads CASRERGYTQYF. CDR3 in DNA: TGTGCCAGCAGGGAGCGGGGCTATACGCAGTATTTT.

The chain links TRBV7-8 to TRBJ2-7, with TRBD1 matching over 7 bases. CDR1 SGHVS and CDR2 FQNEAQ come from the germline V gene. V dropped 5 bases and J dropped 5; count of bases not matched to a gene: 9. The CDR3 is made up of 14 amino acids. The CDR3 bases are TGTGCCAGCAGCCCATACAGGGGACGCGACGAGCAGTACTTC. Translating gives CASSPYRGRDEQYF.

V is TRBV19 and J is TRBJ2-1, with 12 bases that match TRBD1. V lost 6 bases and J lost 3; bases outside the gene matches: 3. The CDR3 totals 15 residues. CDR1 is LNHDA and CDR2 is SQIVND in the germline V gene (reference sequence). DNA of the CDR3: TGTGCCAGTAGCCGGGACAGGGGGCACTACAATGAGCAGTTCTTC. Its translation: CASSRDRGHYNEQFF.

This clone was seen more than once but under ten times. J is TRBJ2-5 and V is TRBV7-3; 9 nucleotides agree with TRBD1. The CDR3 spans 15 residues. Trimming took 5 bases from V and 7 from J; bases not matched to a gene: 11. Germline loops: CDR1 SGHTA, CDR2 FQGTGA. The CDR3 DNA reads as TGTGCCAGCAGCCCCCAGGGACAGGGATTGGCGACCCAGTACTTC. Its translation: CASSPQGQGLATQYF.

The rearrangement uses TRBV30 and TRBJ2-1; TRBD2 matches at 12 bases. There are 20 residues in the CDR3. Per germline, CDR1 GTSNPN and CDR2 SVGIG (reference sequence). V shed 2 bases, J shed 0 bases, and the junction held 14 bases outside the gene matches. CDR3: CAWSRLASGGARISYNEQFF. CDR3 in DNA: TGTGCCTGGAGTAGGCTGGCTAGCGGGGGGGCCAGAATCTCCTACAATGAGCAGTTCTTC. Together with reference TRBV30 and TRBJ2-1, the CDR3 gives the full variable domain: SQTIHQWPATLVQPVGSPLSLECTVEGTSNPNLYWYRQAAGRGLQLLFYSVGIGQISSEVPQNLSASRPQDRQFILSSKKLLLSDSGFYLCAWSRLASGGARISYNEQFFGPGTRLTVL.